This passage covers 25 T cell receptor beta chains from one sample sequenced in a study of molecular identifiers for immune sequencing clone quantification. TCRdb re-called the PCR reads through MiXCR, storing one row per CDR3 protein. The sample lists about 640,000 distinct CDR3 sequences; about 20% were seen once. The sequenced sample was naive CD8+ T cells from blood, with Jurkat cell RNA spiked in. Documented subset: FACS-sorted CD8+CD4-CCR7+CD45RA+ naive T cells. The receptors come from a human donor in good health. Some libraries in this study had Jurkat cell RNA spiked in.

This clonotype was detected ten times or more. The gene calls are TRBV5-4 and TRBJ2-2; 7 positions match TRBD2. The germline V gene has CDR1 SGHNT and CDR2 YYREEE (reference sequence). After removal of 0 bases from V and 4 bases from J, the junction contained 12 bases not matched to a gene. This CDR3 contains 18 residues. The CDR3 coding sequence is TGTGCCAGCAGCTTGGGGTCTCGGATGCGGGAGAGCACCGGGGAGCTGTTTTTT. As protein: CASSLGSRMRESTGELFF.

This clonotype was picked up many times. J is TRBJ1-2 and V is TRBV7-8, with D unresolved. The germline CDR1 and CDR2 sequences are SGHVS and FQNEAQ. V lost 1 base and J lost 4, with 10 bases in between. The CDR3 covers 14 residues. The CDR3 DNA is TGTGCCAGCAGCTTAGGTCCAAGCCGCTATGGCTACACCTTC. This gives the protein CASSLGPSRYGYTF.

This clonotype appeared many times. A read error may explain this, as a much larger clone is one base away. The chain has TRBV6-2 or TRBV6-3 and TRBJ2-7, with D unclear. Germline CDR1 MNHEY, CDR2 SVGEGT. The CDR3 contains 11 residues. The germline V and J ends were trimmed by 1 base and 3 bases, with 1 base remaining between them. The CDR3 DNA is TGTGCCAGCAGTTACTACTACGAGCAGTACTTC. Encoded protein: CASSYYYEQYF.

The rearrangement uses TRBV27 and TRBJ2-3; 8 nucleotides agree with TRBD2. Germline trimming cut 8 bases from V and 4 bases from J; bases unmatched to any gene: 14. This CDR3 spans 16 amino acids. Germline CDR1 MNHEY, CDR2 SMNVEV (reference sequence). In nucleotides, the CDR3 is TGTGCCAGCGGTCTCCTCGTCAGCGGGGGCCCAGATACGCAGTATTTT. The encoded protein is CASGLLVSGGPDTQYF.

Details on this clonotype: An end of the junction does not agree with germline; a read error may underlie this. The chain carries TRBV7-9 and TRBJ2-2; D is ambiguous. The CDR3 spans 11 residues. Per germline, CDR1 SEHNR and CDR2 FQNEAQ (reference sequence). The CDR3 here is CASGFLGELFF. The CDR3 nucleotides are TGTGCCAGCGGCTTTTTGGGGGAGCTGTTTTTT.

This chain joins TRBV12-3 or TRBV12-4 and TRBJ2-7; 10 nucleotides agree with TRBD1. With V trimmed by 6 bases and J by 3 bases, 8 bases remained unmatched. CDR3 length equals 15 residues. For the CDR3, the DNA is TGTGCCAGCAGGCCGGGACAGGGGTCATACTACGAGCAGTACTTC. Amino acid sequence: CASRPGQGSYYEQYF.

This clonotype has ten or more counts. The V and J genes are TRBV5-1 and TRBJ2-7, with 8 bases identical to TRBD1. CDR3 size: 15 residues. The germline gives CDR1 SGHRS, CDR2 YFSETQ. Trimming cost V 0 bases and J 3 bases; bases outside gene matches: 5. CDR3 sequence reads: CASSLVPGGGYEQYF. DNA for the CDR3: TGCGCCAGCAGCTTGGTCCCAGGGGGCGGCTACGAGCAGTACTTC.

This sequence joins TRBV19 and TRBJ2-1; 9 bases map to TRBD1. There are 14 residues in the CDR3. V lost 5 bases and J lost 7; bases outside the gene matches: 6. Germline loops: CDR1 LNHDA, CDR2 SQIVND (reference sequence). In DNA, the CDR3 is TGTGCCAGTAGTTGGACAGGGGCGGGTAATGAGCAGTTCTTC. Protein: CASSWTGAGNEQFF.

In this sample, this clonotype turned up many times. CDR3 DNA: TGCAGCGCTTCCGGGACAGGCCAGTCAATGGATACGCAGTATTTT. Residues: CSASGTGQSMDTQYF. The chain is built from TRBV29-1 and TRBJ2-3; 8 bases are a match to TRBD1. CDR1 is SQVTM and CDR2 is ANQGSEA in the germline V gene. CDR3 length: 15 amino acids. V shed 7 bases, J shed 6 bases, and the junction held 15 bases outside the gene matches.

There are many counts of this clonotype. V usage is TRBV7-9 and J usage is TRBJ1-3; no definite D call. Germline CDR1 reads SEHNR; CDR2 reads FQNEAQ (reference sequence). The CDR3 is 19 amino acids. V was trimmed by 5 bases and J by 0 bases, leaving 23 bases between them. The CDR3 here is CASSPPFEPAGTSGNTIYF. The CDR3, as DNA: TGTGCCAGCAGCCCCCCCTTCGAGCCAGCCGGTACCTCTGGAAACACCATATATTTT.

This clonotype came up many times. The chain has TRBV20-1 and TRBJ2-2; maybe TRBD1 (5 bases). The CDR3 sequence is 14 residues long. Germline CDR1 and CDR2: DFQATT and SNEGSKA (reference sequence). V lost 0 bases and J 4 bases, leaving 9 bases between the germline ends. CDR3 sequence reads: CSARDRRGTGELFF. For the CDR3, the DNA is TGCAGTGCTAGAGATCGTAGGGGCACCGGGGAGCTGTTTTTT.

This clonotype was observed a few times. This chain joins TRBV11-2 and TRBJ2-1, with 11 bases matching TRBD2. V lost 3 bases to trimming and J lost 9 bases; unmatched junction nucleotides: 7. CDR1 and CDR2 from the germline V gene are SGHAT and FQNNGV. The CDR3 loop spans 15 amino acids. The CDR3 is CASSFRTSGFGEQFF. CDR3 DNA sequence: TGTGCCAGCAGCTTTAGGACTAGCGGGTTTGGTGAGCAGTTCTTC.

In its sample, this clonotype was seen many times. The genes are TRBV9 and TRBJ2-7, with 11 bases matching TRBD1. The CDR3 contains 15 residues. Germline values: CDR1 SGDLS, CDR2 YYNGEE. After removal of 3 bases from V and 4 bases from J, the junction contained 6 bases not matched to a gene. CDR3 region: CASSAGQGGRYEQYF. CDR3 coding DNA: TGTGCCAGCAGCGCGGGACAGGGGGGTCGATACGAGCAGTACTTC.

This clonotype was seen at least ten times. The CDR3 loop is CASSGLVRGATNEKLFF. The CDR3 DNA is TGTGCCAGCAGCGGACTCGTCAGGGGGGCAACTAATGAAAAACTGTTTTTT. This rearrangement joins TRBV7-6 to TRBJ1-4; 7 nucleotides match TRBD1. Germline V gene sequence: CDR1 SGHVS, CDR2 FNYEAQ. This CDR3 is 17 amino acids long. V shed 5 bases, J shed 0 bases, and the junction held 9 bases outside the gene matches.

This clonotype was seen at least ten times. The chain joins TRBV20-1 to TRBJ2-5; perhaps TRBD1 as D (6 bases). Germline assignment: CDR1 DFQATT and CDR2 SNEGSKA (reference sequence). CDR3 length: 13 amino acids. The V end lost 3 bases, the J end lost 7 bases, and 15 bases lay between the germline ends. This chain's CDR3 is CSARDSSSGTQYF. CDR3 bases: TGCAGTGCTAGGGACAGTTCAAGCGGGACCCAGTACTTC.

This clonotype was counted ten times or more. Since a much larger clone is just one base distant, this may be a read error. This chain uses TRBV6-6 with TRBJ2-5; no clear D gene. Germline-derived CDR1 and CDR2 are MNHNY and SVGAGI (reference sequence). The V end lost 2 bases, the J end lost 3 bases, and 1 base lay between the germline ends. The CDR3 has 11 amino acids. The chain's CDR3 is CASSYKETQYF. CDR3 sequence (DNA): TGTGCCAGCAGTTACAAAGAGACCCAGTACTTC.

This clonotype was seen ten or more times. Written as DNA, the CDR3 is TGCGCCAGCAGCCAAGATTCGGCAGGCGTTTCCTACGAGCAGTACTTC. It translates to CASSQDSAGVSYEQYF. J is TRBJ2-7 and V is TRBV4-3; no definite D call. The CDR3 length is 16 residues. The germline CDR1 and CDR2 sequences are LGHNA and YSLEER. The germline V and J ends were trimmed by 0 bases and 1 base, with 13 bases remaining between them.

About this clonotype: The CDR3 ends on some other residue instead of the conserved phenylalanine or tryptophan, so this is likely a read error. The rearrangement uses TRBV9 and TRBJ2-2; D may be TRBD2 (6 bases). The CDR3 covers 11 residues. CDR1 is SGDLS and CDR2 is YYNGEE in the germline V gene. The CDR3 sequence: CASSVDGGLFS. The CDR3 nucleotides are TGTGCCAGCAGCGTAGACGGGGGGCTGTTTTCT.

This clonotype was seen ten or more times. The V and J genes are TRBV29-1 and TRBJ2-7; 13 bases align to TRBD2. V lost 3 bases and J lost 5; bases outside the gene matches: 4. CDR3 size: 14 residues. Germline values: CDR1 SQVTM, CDR2 ANQGSEA. CDR3 DNA sequence: TGCAGCGTTGATGGACTAGCGGGGGATAACGAGCAGTACTTC. It translates to CSVDGLAGDNEQYF.

In this sample, this clonotype turned up many times. The rearrangement joins TRBV7-9 to TRBJ2-7, with D maybe TRBD1 (6 bases). Germline-derived CDR1 and CDR2 are SEHNR and FQNEAQ (reference sequence). This CDR3 comprises 15 residues. Trimming pared 3 bases from V and 4 bases from J, leaving 16 bases between. The CDR3 nucleotides are TGTGCCAGCAGCTTTCGACAGGCCCAGGGGTACGAGCAGTACTTC. It codes for CASSFRQAQGYEQYF.

For this clonotype: This may be a read error: a much more frequent sequence differs by one nucleotide. This chain joins TRBV7-9 and TRBJ2-2; D is perhaps TRBD2 (5 bases). This CDR3 is built from 17 residues. V lost 0 bases and J 4 bases, leaving 15 bases between the germline ends. CDR1 SEHNR and CDR2 FQNEAQ come from the germline V gene (reference sequence). CDR3 sequence (DNA): TGTGCCAGCAGCTTAGCTTTCCGGGAAACGAGCACCGGGGAGCTGTTTTTT. The encoded protein is CASSLAFRETSTGELFF.

The chain couples TRBV6-5 to TRBJ2-2; D unclear. CDR1 and CDR2 from the germline V gene are MNHEY and SVGAGI. Trimming stripped 6 bases from V and 6 bases from J, with 23 bases between. The CDR3 is 17 amino acids. The CDR3 sequence: CASSLLLNRQRAGELFF. DNA for the CDR3: TGTGCCAGCAGCCTCCTCCTAAACCGACAACGGGCCGGGGAGCTGTTTTTT.

In the case of this clonotype: A much larger clone lies a single base off, so this may be a read error. As DNA, the CDR3 is TGTGCCAGCAGTTTAACTGGGTCCGCCTGTGGCTACACCTTC. Its protein is CASSLTGSACGYTF. The chain carries TRBV12-3 or TRBV12-4 and TRBJ1-2; D call uncertain. The CDR3 runs to 14 residues. Deletions cut 2 bases from V and 7 bases from J, with 14 bases between.

This clonotype has a count of ten or more. V is TRBV11-2 and J is TRBJ2-3, with TRBD2 as a possible D gene (6 bases). CDR1 and CDR2 from the germline V gene are SGHAT and FQNNGV. V was shortened by 4 bases and J by 3 bases, with 17 bases between the two germline ends. This CDR3 is 16 amino acids long. CDR3 coding DNA: TGTGCCAGCAGCTCCCCGGACATGGGAGGAACAGATACGCAGTATTTT. Translated, it gives CASSSPDMGGTDTQYF.

Details on this clonotype: This may stem from a read error, because a much larger clone lies one nucleotide away. The J gene is TRBJ2-7, the V gene TRBV7-6; TRBD2 might be the D (6 bases). Germline CDR1 and CDR2: SGHVS and FNYEAQ. This CDR3 has 14 residues. The DNA for the CDR3 is TGTGCCAGCAGCTTAGCGTTCGGGGGTGACGAGCGGTACTTC. It codes for CASSLAFGGDERYF.